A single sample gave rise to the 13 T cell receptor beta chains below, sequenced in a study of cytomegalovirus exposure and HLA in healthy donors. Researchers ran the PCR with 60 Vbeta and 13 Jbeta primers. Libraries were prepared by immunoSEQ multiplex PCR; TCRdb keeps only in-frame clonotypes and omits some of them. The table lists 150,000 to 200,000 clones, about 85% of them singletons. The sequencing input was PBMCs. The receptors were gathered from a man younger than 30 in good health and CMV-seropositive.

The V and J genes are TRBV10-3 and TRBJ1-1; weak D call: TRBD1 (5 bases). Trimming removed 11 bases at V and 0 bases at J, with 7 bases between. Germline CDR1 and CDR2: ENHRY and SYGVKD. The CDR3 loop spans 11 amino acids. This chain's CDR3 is CASGMNTEAFF. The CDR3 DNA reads TGTGCCTCAGGGATGAACACTGAAGCTTTCTTT.

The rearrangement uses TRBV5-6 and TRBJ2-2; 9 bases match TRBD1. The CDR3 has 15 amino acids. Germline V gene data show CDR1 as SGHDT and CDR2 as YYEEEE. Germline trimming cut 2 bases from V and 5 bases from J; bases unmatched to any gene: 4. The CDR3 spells CASSLAGTGTGELFF. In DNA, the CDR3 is TGTGCCAGCAGCTTAGCCGGGACAGGGACCGGGGAGCTGTTTTTT.

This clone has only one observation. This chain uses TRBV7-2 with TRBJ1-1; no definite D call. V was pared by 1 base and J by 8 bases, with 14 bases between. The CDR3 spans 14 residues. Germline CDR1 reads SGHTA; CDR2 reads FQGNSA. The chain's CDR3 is CASSLDHGIGEAFF. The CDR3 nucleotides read TGTGCCAGCAGCTTAGATCACGGGATAGGGGAAGCTTTCTTT. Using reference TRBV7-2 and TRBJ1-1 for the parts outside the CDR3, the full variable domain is GAGVSQSPSNKVTEKGKDVELRCDPISGHTALYWYRQSLGQGLEFLIYFQGNSAPDKSGLPSDRFSAERTGGSVSTLTIQRTQQEDSAVYLCASSLDHGIGEAFFGQGTRLTVV.

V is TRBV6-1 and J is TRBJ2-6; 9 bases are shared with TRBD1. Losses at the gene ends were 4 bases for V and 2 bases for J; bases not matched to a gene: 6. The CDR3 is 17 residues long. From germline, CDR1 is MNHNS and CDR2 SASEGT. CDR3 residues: CASSGRDRATGANVLTF. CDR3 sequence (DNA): TGTGCCAGCAGTGGCCGGGACAGGGCCACTGGGGCCAACGTCCTGACTTTC.

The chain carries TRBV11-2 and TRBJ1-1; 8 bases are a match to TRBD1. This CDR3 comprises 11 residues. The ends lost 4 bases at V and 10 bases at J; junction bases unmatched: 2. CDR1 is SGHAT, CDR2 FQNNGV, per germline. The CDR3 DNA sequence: TGTGCCAGCAGCTCTCAGGGGGCAGCTTTCTTT. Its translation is CASSSQGAAFF. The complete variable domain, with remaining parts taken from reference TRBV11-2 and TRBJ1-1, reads EAGVAQSPRYKIIEKRQSVAFWCNPISGHATLYWYQQILGQGPKLLIQFQNNGVVDDSQLPKDRFSAERLKGVDSTLKIQPAKLEDSAVYLCASSSQGAAFFGQGTRLTVV.

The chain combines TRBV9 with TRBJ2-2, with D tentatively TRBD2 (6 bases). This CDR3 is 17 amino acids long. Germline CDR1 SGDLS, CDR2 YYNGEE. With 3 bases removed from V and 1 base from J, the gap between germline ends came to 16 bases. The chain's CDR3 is CASSEPRVEGNTGELFF. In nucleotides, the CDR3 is TGTGCCAGCAGCGAGCCCCGGGTGGAGGGGAACACCGGGGAGCTGTTTTTT.

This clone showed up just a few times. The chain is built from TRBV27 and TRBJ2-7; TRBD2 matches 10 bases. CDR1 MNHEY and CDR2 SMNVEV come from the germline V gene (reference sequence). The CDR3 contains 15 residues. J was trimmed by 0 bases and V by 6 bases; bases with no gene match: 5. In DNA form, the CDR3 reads TGTGCCAGCAGAGTACTAGCGGGGAACTCCTACGAGCAGTACTTC. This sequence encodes CASRVLAGNSYEQYF.

The DNA for the CDR3 is TGTGCCAGCAGTGACGCGCCGGCAGGGAGGTTTGGAAACACCATATATTTT. Its translation: CASSDAPAGRFGNTIYF. The chain uses TRBV6-1 and TRBJ1-3; D possibly corresponds to TRBD1 (5 bases). Trimming took off 3 bases at V and 3 bases at J, with 18 bases between the two ends. The CDR3 is made up of 17 amino acids. Germline CDR1 and CDR2: MNHNS and SASEGT.

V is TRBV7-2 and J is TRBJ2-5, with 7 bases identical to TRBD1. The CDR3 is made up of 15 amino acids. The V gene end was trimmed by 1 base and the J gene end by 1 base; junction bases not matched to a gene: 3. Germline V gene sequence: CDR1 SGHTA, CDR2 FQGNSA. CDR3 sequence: CASSLEAGGQETQYF. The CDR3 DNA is TGTGCCAGCAGCTTAGAAGCAGGGGGCCAAGAGACCCAGTACTTC.

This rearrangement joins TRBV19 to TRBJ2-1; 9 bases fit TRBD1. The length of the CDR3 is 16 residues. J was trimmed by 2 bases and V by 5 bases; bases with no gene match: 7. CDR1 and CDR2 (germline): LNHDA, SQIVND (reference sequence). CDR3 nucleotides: TGTGCCAGTAGTCTATATGGGACAGGGACCTACAATGAGCAGTTCTTC. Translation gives CASSLYGTGTYNEQFF.

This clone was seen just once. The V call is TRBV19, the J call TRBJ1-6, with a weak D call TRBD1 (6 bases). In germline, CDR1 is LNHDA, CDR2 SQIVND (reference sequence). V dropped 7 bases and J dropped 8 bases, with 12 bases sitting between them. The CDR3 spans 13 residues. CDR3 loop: CASKGRGDSPLHF. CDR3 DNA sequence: TGTGCCAGTAAAGGCAGGGGTGATTCACCCCTCCACTTT.

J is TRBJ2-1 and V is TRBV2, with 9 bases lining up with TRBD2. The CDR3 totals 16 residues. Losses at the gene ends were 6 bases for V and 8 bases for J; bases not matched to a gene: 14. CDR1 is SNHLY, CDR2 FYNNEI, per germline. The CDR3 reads CASSRMRGGLLDEQFF. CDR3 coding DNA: TGTGCCAGCAGCAGAATGCGGGGGGGCCTTTTAGATGAGCAGTTCTTC.

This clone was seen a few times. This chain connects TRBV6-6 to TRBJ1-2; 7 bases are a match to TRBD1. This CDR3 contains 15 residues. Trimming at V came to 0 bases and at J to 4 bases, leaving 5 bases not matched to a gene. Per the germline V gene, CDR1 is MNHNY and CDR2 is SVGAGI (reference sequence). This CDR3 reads CASSYSNWDSYGYTF. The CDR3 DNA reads TGTGCCAGCAGTTACTCGAACTGGGACAGCTATGGCTACACCTTC.